This T cell receptor (beta chain) was sequenced in a study of regulatory T cells in long-lasting Graves disease. Germline CDR1 and CDR2: DFQATT and SNEGSKA (reference sequence). The length of the CDR3 is 11 residues. With V trimmed by 6 bases and J by 9 bases, 5 bases remained unmatched. The TCR beta library used iRepertoire HTBI primers with Arm-PCR amplification of CDR3. Each CDR3 protein is one row after TCRdb ran MiXCR on the multiplex PCR reads. The sample holds around 420,000 distinct CDR3 sequences; about 15% are singletons and the top ten take about 8.3%. This clonotype was counted ten times or more. Time point meaning: newly diagnosed GD, antithyroid drugs for less than 3 months. RNA from PBMCs was the source of the TCR library. The data also belong to a second study, concerning T cells in Graves' hyperthyroidism and ophthalmopathy.

The chain links TRBV20-1 to TRBJ2-1; 7 positions agree with TRBD1. The receptor was derived from a woman aged 40 to 49 with Graves disease. The sequenced sample was peripheral blood mononuclear cells (PBMCs), obtained at new diagnosis, from a patient treated with antithyroid drugs. The CDR3 DNA is TGCAGTGCAACCGGGACAGTTGAGCAGTTCTTC. Protein: CSATGTVEQFF.